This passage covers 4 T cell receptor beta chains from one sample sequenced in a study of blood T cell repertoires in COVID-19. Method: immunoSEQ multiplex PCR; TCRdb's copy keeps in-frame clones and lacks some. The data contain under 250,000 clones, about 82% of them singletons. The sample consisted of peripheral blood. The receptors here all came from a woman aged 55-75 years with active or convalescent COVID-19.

Here the CDR3 DNA reads TGTGCCAGCAGCTTATCCCACACCCCCTACGAGCAGTACGTC. Translation gives CASSLSHTPYEQYV. The chain combines TRBV7-9 with TRBJ2-7; unclear D gene. CDR1 and CDR2 from the germline V gene are SEHNR and FQNEAQ (reference sequence). Trimming shortened V by 2 bases and J by 2 bases, and 10 bases separated the two germline ends. The CDR3 length is 14 residues.

CDR3: CASSGFRGREKLFF. CDR3 DNA sequence: TGTGCCAGCAGCGGGTTCAGGGGGCGCGAAAAACTGTTTTTT. The V and J genes are TRBV28 and TRBJ1-4; 8 bases align to TRBD1. The CDR3 consists of 14 residues. CDR1 and CDR2 (germline): MDHEN, SYDVKM. The J segment lost 8 bases and the V segment lost 6 bases, leaving 8 bases of the junction unmatched.

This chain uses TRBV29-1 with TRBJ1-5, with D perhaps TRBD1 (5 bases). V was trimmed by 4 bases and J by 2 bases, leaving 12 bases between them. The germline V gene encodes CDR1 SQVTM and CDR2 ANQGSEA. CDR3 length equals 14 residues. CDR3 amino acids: CSVGSGVGNQPQHF. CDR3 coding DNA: TGCAGCGTTGGATCGGGGGTCGGCAATCAGCCCCAGCATTTT. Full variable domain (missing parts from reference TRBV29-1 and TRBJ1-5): SAVISQKPSRDICQRGTSLTIQCQVDSQVTMMFWYRQQPGQSLTLIATANQGSEATYESGFVIDKFPISRPNLTFSTLTVSNMSPEDSSIYLCSVGSGVGNQPQHFGDGTRLSIL.

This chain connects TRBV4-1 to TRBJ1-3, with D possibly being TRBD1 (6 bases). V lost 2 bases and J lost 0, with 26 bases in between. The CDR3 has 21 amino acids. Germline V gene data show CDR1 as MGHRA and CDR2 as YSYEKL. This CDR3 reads CASSQSSPVGGPPGSGNTIYF. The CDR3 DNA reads TGCGCCAGCAGCCAAAGCTCCCCCGTGGGGGGGCCGCCTGGCTCTGGAAACACCATATATTTT.